This is a list of T cell receptor beta chains from one sample in a study of technical replicates of blood from a handful of donors. Clones were read by immunoSEQ multiplex PCR, and TCRdb kept only the in-frame ones, dropping some. The table shows roughly 51,000 clones, with around 93% occurring only once. Input material: PBMCs. The source is a human donor in good health. Some clones in this sample may be carry-over from other donors' samples. The CDR3 runs from the conserved cysteine through the conserved F or W. Size is omitted from some rows. Given values are once, few, many or a class for expanded clones.

CDR3 protein: CASSTPGGGAFSTQYF
clone size: NA
J gene: TRBJ2-5
V gene: TRBV5-6

CDR3 protein: CASSLRGLNTEAFF
clone size: NA
J gene: TRBJ1-1
V gene: TRBV13

CDR3 protein: CASSATNRGNEQFF
clone size: NA
J gene: TRBJ2-1
V gene: TRBV11-1

CDR3 protein: CASSLTSGTYNEQFF
clone size: NA
J gene: TRBJ2-1
V gene: TRBV7-9

CDR3 protein: CASSQVLASRGNYEQYF
clone size: NA
J gene: TRBJ2-7
V gene: TRBV4-2

CDR3 protein: CASRATGLQETQYF
clone size: NA
J gene: TRBJ2-5
V gene: TRBV6-5

CDR3 protein: CSVRQGAISEQYF
clone size: once
J gene: TRBJ2-7
V gene: TRBV29-1

CDR3 protein: CASSFSGSRNEQFF
clone size: NA
J gene: TRBJ2-1
V gene: TRBV7-9

CDR3 protein: CASSPDREPFF
clone size: NA
J gene: TRBJ1-1
V gene: TRBV7-2

CDR3 protein: CATRIGWGGTGELFF
clone size: NA
J gene: TRBJ2-2
V gene: TRBV6-1

CDR3 protein: CASSFGDTEAFF
clone size: NA
J gene: TRBJ1-1
V gene: TRBV7-9

CDR3 protein: CASSQALGLGETQYF
clone size: NA
J gene: TRBJ2-5
V gene: TRBV5-4

CDR3 protein: CAWRVRDRFPAGANVLTF
clone size: NA
J gene: TRBJ2-6
V gene: TRBV30

CDR3 protein: CASSPGHVGETQYF
clone size: NA
J gene: TRBJ2-5
V gene: TRBV2

CDR3 protein: CASSSRLAGFYNEQFF
clone size: NA
J gene: TRBJ2-1
V gene: TRBV7-2